This TCR beta chain emerged from a study of T cell responses to AZD1222 COVID-19 vaccine. General study results and limits: A reported finding is that nearly half of spike-specific TCRs target unmutated variant regions.

Worth noting for this clone: The antigen is unknown.

TCRdb's copy holds only in-frame clones and misses some; the assay was immunoSEQ multiplex PCR. The sample shows 100,000 to 150,000 clones, 65% to 90% of them seen only once. Second-dose intervals near 4 or 12 weeks were combined. This CDR3 contains 11 residues. Germline CDR1 is LGHDT and CDR2 is YNNKEL (reference sequence). V was pared by 8 bases and J by 4 bases, with 9 bases between. The TCR sequence derives from an adult who received the AZD1222 COVID-19 vaccine. The sample here was peripheral blood, taken 28 days after the second AZD1222 dose. This sequence joins TRBV3-1 (or the pseudogene TRBV3-2) and TRBJ2-7, with D uncertain. The DNA of the CDR3 is TGTGCCAGCGGGCCGGCGTACGAGCAGTACTTC. Its translation: CASGPAYEQYF.